The 24 T cell receptor beta chains reported below all come from one sample, sequenced in a study of blood T cell repertoires in COVID-19. The method was immunoSEQ multiplex PCR; TCRdb's version includes in-frame clones alone and lacks a portion of them. The data show 250,000 to 300,000 clones, roughly 91% seen once. The sequenced material came from peripheral blood. The receptors come from a man between 40 and 49 years old with acute or convalescent COVID-19.

This clone has only one observation. The chain employs TRBV6-5 and TRBJ2-1, with a tentative D call TRBD1 (5 bases). V was trimmed by 3 bases and J by 0 bases, leaving 9 bases between them. This CDR3 comprises 15 residues. The germline CDR1 and CDR2 sequences are MNHEY and SVGAGI. The CDR3: CASSYQGSSYNEQFF. DNA for the CDR3: TGTGCCAGCAGTTATCAGGGCAGCTCCTACAATGAGCAGTTCTTC.

V gene TRBV27 combines with J gene TRBJ1-2; tentatively, D is TRBD1 (5 bases). V was clipped by 3 bases and J by 5 bases, with 10 bases between them. The CDR3 sequence is 13 residues long. Germline V gives CDR1 MNHEY, CDR2 SMNVEV (reference sequence). The CDR3 coding sequence is TGTGCCAGCAGTTTCAGGGCGGGGTATGGCTACACCTTC. Protein: CASSFRAGYGYTF.

This clone was counted between two and nine times. The chain is built from TRBV2 and TRBJ2-3; 11 nucleotides align to TRBD2. The junction had 4 bases not matched to a gene; V was cut back by 3 bases and J by 5 bases. Germline V CDR1 and CDR2: SNHLY, FYNNEI. CDR3 length equals 15 residues. The CDR3 reads CASSEPLAGGDTQYF. The DNA for the CDR3 is TGTGCCAGCAGTGAGCCCCTAGCGGGGGGAGATACGCAGTATTTT.

The rearrangement links TRBV4-2 to TRBJ1-2; the D gene is possibly TRBD1 (5 bases). CDR3 length: 14 residues. Germline-derived CDR1 and CDR2 are LGHNA and YNFKEQ. Trimming shortened V by 0 bases and J by 1 base, and 6 bases separated the two germline ends. CDR3 DNA: TGTGCCAGCAGCCAAGAGCAGGGTAACTATGGCTACACCTTC. Translated, it gives CASSQEQGNYGYTF.

This sequence joins TRBV24-1 and TRBJ2-2; 9 positions agree with TRBD1. V was clipped by 2 bases and J by 6 bases; unmatched bases: 6. Per the germline V gene, CDR1 is KGHDR and CDR2 is SFDVKD. This CDR3 has 16 residues. CDR3 sequence (DNA): TGTGCCACCAGTGATTCTGGGACAGGGTTTTCCGGGGAGCTGTTTTTT. This translates into CATSDSGTGFSGELFF.

The CDR3, as DNA: TGTGCCAGCAGCGTAGACGACAGCTACGAGCAGTACTTC. Its protein product is CASSVDDSYEQYF. V usage is TRBV9 and J usage is TRBJ2-7; possible D gene TRBD1, 5 bases. V was trimmed by 0 bases and J by 3 bases, leaving 7 bases between them. CDR1 is SGDLS, CDR2 YYNGEE, per germline. This CDR3 comprises 13 residues.

The chain couples TRBV19 to TRBJ1-2, with D possibly TRBD1 on 6 matching bases. The V and J ends lost 4 bases and 4 bases respectively, with 10 bases between them. Germline CDR1 is LNHDA and CDR2 is SQIVND (reference sequence). The CDR3 length is 13 residues. In DNA form, the CDR3 reads TGTGCCAGTAGTACAGGGGCCCGCTATGGCTACACCTTC. It yields the protein CASSTGARYGYTF.

This rearrangement joins TRBV11-2 to TRBJ1-6; D might be TRBD1 (5 bases). This CDR3 has 14 amino acids. Germline CDR1 is SGHAT and CDR2 is FQNNGV. The V gene lost 1 base and the J gene lost 12 bases, with 13 bases spanning the gap. In DNA form, the CDR3 reads TGTGCCAGCAGCTTAGTTCAGGGAACGGGACCCCTCCACTTT. Its translation: CASSLVQGTGPLHF.

The genes are TRBV27 and TRBJ1-2; D not certain. Germline-derived CDR1 and CDR2 are MNHEY and SMNVEV (reference sequence). The CDR3 length is 13 residues. V gave up 5 bases and J gave up 8 bases, with 15 bases separating them. The CDR3 coding sequence is TGTGCCAGCAGTCCACGGGATGTGGGGGGCTACACCTTC. Translation gives CASSPRDVGGYTF.

The J gene is TRBJ2-3, the V gene TRBV7-8; a weak D match, TRBD2 (6 bases). Germline V gives CDR1 SGHVS, CDR2 FQNEAQ. CDR3 length equals 15 residues. The germline V and J ends were trimmed by 1 base and 1 base, with 9 bases remaining between them. This CDR3 reads CASSLVQRGTDTQYF. CDR3 nucleotides: TGTGCCAGCAGCTTAGTCCAGCGGGGCACAGATACGCAGTATTTT.

The rearrangement uses TRBV6-5 and TRBJ2-7; 9 bases match TRBD2. Per germline, CDR1 MNHEY and CDR2 SVGAGI. CDR3 length: 15 amino acids. The junction had 6 bases not matched to a gene; V was cut back by 4 bases and J by 2 bases. CDR3 protein: CASSSPGLATYEQYF. CDR3 nucleotide sequence: TGTGCCAGCAGTTCTCCGGGACTAGCTACCTACGAGCAGTACTTC.

The V gene is TRBV18, the J gene TRBJ1-1; TRBD1 is a possible D gene (5 bases). The germline V and J ends were trimmed by 3 bases and 3 bases, with 14 bases remaining between them. This CDR3 contains 15 residues. Germline V CDR1 and CDR2: KGHSH, LQKENI. DNA for the CDR3: TGTGCCAGCTCACCCATAGCCCGGGGGGACACTGAAGCTTTCTTT. This translates into CASSPIARGDTEAFF.

Only a few counts were recorded for this clone. The chain uses TRBV10-3 and TRBJ2-2; possibly TRBD1 for D (6 bases). There are 16 residues in the CDR3. Germline CDR1 is ENHRY and CDR2 is SYGVKD. The V end lost 0 bases, the J end lost 5 bases, and 13 bases lay between the germline ends. The DNA for the CDR3 is TGTGCCATCAGTGAGTCGGGGGCCTTCCGGACCGGGGAGCTGTTTTTT. Amino acids: CAISESGAFRTGELFF.

The chain's CDR3 is CASSLRGQPQHF. CDR3 coding DNA: TGTGCCAGCAGTTTGAGGGGGCAGCCCCAGCATTTT. The V call is TRBV12-3 or TRBV12-4, the J call TRBJ1-5; tentative D call: TRBD1 (6 bases). V lost 3 bases and J lost 7, with 7 bases in between. The CDR3 sequence is 12 residues long.

The chain couples TRBV7-9 to TRBJ1-2; 7 bases map to TRBD1. With V trimmed by 5 bases and J by 4 bases, 13 bases remained unmatched. The CDR3 covers 16 residues. The germline CDR1 and CDR2 sequences are SEHNR and FQNEAQ (reference sequence). CDR3 region: CASSPPGTAAFYGYTF. DNA for the CDR3: TGTGCCAGCAGCCCCCCCGGGACAGCGGCCTTCTATGGCTACACCTTC.

V usage is TRBV19 and J usage is TRBJ2-3; 8 nucleotides line up with TRBD2. With 8 bases clipped from V and 2 bases from J, the junction kept 12 bases outside the gene matches. Germline values: CDR1 LNHDA, CDR2 SQIVND (reference sequence). The CDR3 length is 16 residues. Here the CDR3 DNA reads TGTGCCAGTTTACCTCGAGGTAGCGGGATCACAGATACGCAGTATTTT. It specifies CASLPRGSGITDTQYF.

V is TRBV2 and J is TRBJ2-7; 7 positions match TRBD2. CDR3 length: 15 residues. Germline-derived CDR1 and CDR2 are SNHLY and FYNNEI. Germline trimming cut 6 bases from V and 4 bases from J; bases unmatched to any gene: 12. The CDR3 DNA reads as TGTGCCAGCAGCGAGCTAGCGGCGGTAGGATACGAGCAGTACTTC. This encodes CASSELAAVGYEQYF.

The rearrangement uses TRBV5-6 and TRBJ1-1; maybe TRBD1 (5 bases). Germline V CDR1 and CDR2: SGHDT, YYEEEE. V gave up 1 base and J gave up 4 bases, with 11 bases separating them. CDR3 length: 14 residues. In nucleotides, the CDR3 is TGTGCCAGCAGCTTGATGGGGGGAGGCACTGAAGCTTTCTTT. Amino acid sequence: CASSLMGGGTEAFF.

The J gene is TRBJ1-1, the V gene TRBV30, with D possibly being TRBD1 (5 bases). The CDR3 consists of 14 residues. V was clipped by 7 bases and J by 5 bases, with 20 bases between them. Germline V gene sequence: CDR1 GTSNPN, CDR2 SVGIG (reference sequence). CDR3 amino acids: CASIRPQGWTEAFF. CDR3 DNA sequence: TGTGCCTCTATTCGCCCCCAGGGATGGACTGAAGCTTTCTTT.

V usage is TRBV6-5 and J usage is TRBJ2-7; possible D gene TRBD2, 5 bases. V gave up 7 bases and J gave up 0 bases, with 16 bases separating them. Germline lookup yields CDR1 MNHEY and CDR2 SVGAGI. CDR3 size: 15 residues. The chain's CDR3 is CASTTRQGSSYEQYF. CDR3 coding DNA: TGTGCCAGCACCACACGGCAAGGGAGCTCCTACGAGCAGTACTTC.

The CDR3 sequence is CASSQIPGLAGGRGSNEQFF. The CDR3 DNA reads as TGTGCCAGCAGCCAGATACCGGGACTAGCGGGGGGCCGCGGGTCCAATGAGCAGTTCTTC. The chain couples TRBV4-2 to TRBJ2-1; TRBD2 matches 15 bases. This CDR3 has 20 amino acids. V gave up 3 bases and J gave up 6 bases; unmatched junction bases: 15. Germline V lookup: CDR1 LGHNA, CDR2 YNFKEQ.

The V gene is TRBV6-5, the J gene TRBJ1-1; D gene ambiguous. The V gene lost 0 bases and the J gene lost 1 base, with 6 bases spanning the gap. CDR3 length: 14 amino acids. The germline CDR1 and CDR2 sequences are MNHEY and SVGAGI. Here the CDR3 DNA reads TGTGCCAGCAGTTACTCGGGCACGAACACTGAAGCTTTCTTT. Its protein is CASSYSGTNTEAFF.

The chain links TRBV6-5 to TRBJ1-2; D is unclear. The CDR3 spans 13 residues. V shed 6 bases and J shed 8 bases, with 16 bases lying between them. CDR1 is MNHEY and CDR2 is SVGAGI in the germline V gene. CDR3 protein: CASSPNEGRGYTF. In nucleotides, the CDR3 is TGTGCCAGCAGCCCCAACGAGGGTCGGGGCTACACCTTC.

V usage is TRBV6-1 and J usage is TRBJ2-2, with 8 bases lining up with TRBD2. The CDR3 contains 16 residues. J gave up 7 bases and V 4 bases, and 11 bases lay outside the gene matches. Looked up from germline, CDR1 is MNHNS and CDR2 is SASEGT. The CDR3 DNA is TGTGCCAGCAGTGGAACTAGCGGCGGCCGAGGCGGGGAGCTGTTTTTT. This translates into CASSGTSGGRGGELFF.